The clone carrying this TCR beta chain has a single count. The entry originates in a study of blood T cell repertoires in COVID-19. As for the study in general: Acute-phase and convalescent COVID-19 samples originated in the United States, Italy and Spain. T cells, B-cell-depleted T cells, or PBMCs supplied cDNA or gDNA.

Trimming shortened V by 4 bases and J by 0 bases, and 15 bases separated the two germline ends. This CDR3 contains 17 residues. CDR1 and CDR2 from the germline V gene are MGHDK and SYGVNS. Per the original methods: Reference gene primers were amplified, and this amplification served to estimate nucleated cell counts. Method: immunoSEQ multiplex PCR; TCRdb's copy keeps in-frame clones and lacks some. V, J and clone size reflect that table, while D and trimming were determined from the DNA. The table shows tens of thousands of clones, with approximately 87% occurring only once. The sequence was collected from a human donor in a cohort sampled during active COVID-19. This chain joins TRBV25-1 and TRBJ2-2, with D perhaps TRBD1 (6 bases). Sequencing was carried out using peripheral blood. The CDR3, as DNA: TGTGCCAGCAGTGCATTCTCAGGGGAACCGAACACCGGGGAGCTGTTTTTT. Protein sequence: CASSAFSGEPNTGELFF.